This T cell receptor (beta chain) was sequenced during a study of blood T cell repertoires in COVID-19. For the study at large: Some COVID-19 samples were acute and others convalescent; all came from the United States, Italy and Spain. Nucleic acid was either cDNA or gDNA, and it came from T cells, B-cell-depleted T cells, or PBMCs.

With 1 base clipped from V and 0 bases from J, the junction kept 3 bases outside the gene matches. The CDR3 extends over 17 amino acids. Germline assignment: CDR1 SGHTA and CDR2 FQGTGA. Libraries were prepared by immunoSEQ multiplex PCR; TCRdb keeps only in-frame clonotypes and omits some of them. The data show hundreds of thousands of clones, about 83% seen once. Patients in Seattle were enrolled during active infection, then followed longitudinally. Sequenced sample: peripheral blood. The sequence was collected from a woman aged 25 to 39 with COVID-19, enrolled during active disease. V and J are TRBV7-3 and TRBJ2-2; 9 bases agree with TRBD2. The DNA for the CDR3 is TGTGCCAGCAGCTTAAAAGCGGGGGGCGCGAACACCGGGGAGCTGTTTTTT. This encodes CASSLKAGGANTGELFF. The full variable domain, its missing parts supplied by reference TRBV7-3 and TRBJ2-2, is GAGVSQTPSNKVTEKGKYVELRCDPISGHTALYWYRQSLGQGPEFLIYFQGTGAADDSGLPNDRFFAVRPEGSVSTLKIQRTERGDSAVYLCASSLKAGGANTGELFFGEGSRLTVL.